This T cell receptor (beta chain) was retrieved from a study of blood T cell repertoires in COVID-19. Germline CDR1 and CDR2: WSHSY and SAAADI. Trimming at V came to 6 bases and at J to 3 bases, leaving 7 bases not matched to a gene. The CDR3 spans 14 residues. The assay was immunoSEQ multiplex PCR, and TCRdb's table has in-frame clones only and misses some. The sample records roughly 250,000 clones, approximately 90% being singletons. The sequence was obtained from a woman aged 25-40 years with acute COVID-19. Sample: PBMCs or T cells enriched from blood (not recorded which). This rearrangement joins TRBV10-2 to TRBJ2-7, with 8 nucleotides matching TRBD1. CDR3 amino acids: CASSNRGWNYEQYF. As DNA, the CDR3 is TGCGCCAGCAGCAACAGGGGGTGGAACTACGAGCAGTACTTC.